Sequencing of this TCR beta chain was carried out in a study of identical twins. The donors were all healthy and Caucasian. This clonotype was seen at least ten times. A read error may account for a junction end that differs from germline. CDR3 length: 16 amino acids. From germline, CDR1 is DFQATT and CDR2 SNEGSKA (reference sequence). A universal primer binding site was introduced by template switching. The final cDNA contained unique molecular identifiers. Using its own MiXCR run on the 5' RACE reads, TCRdb lists one record per CDR3 protein. The sample consists of about 790,000 distinct CDR3 sequences, roughly 18% of them appearing once. The data were also submitted as part of a second study, on T cells expressing NK-cell markers. As that study records: Restriction of sorting to alpha-beta TCR T cells was accomplished in several experiments using an anti-gamma-delta TCR antibody. Dominance of the CD3+CD56-NKG2C+ fraction by these clonotypes also held in several donors.

This receptor was identified in a woman under 30 in good health. The gene calls are TRBV20-1 and TRBJ2-5, with D perhaps TRBD2 (6 bases). The specimen sequenced was PBMCs. DNA of the CDR3: TGCAGTGCTAGAGAGTATACTGGGACTTTGCTAGAGGCCCAGTACTTC. Protein sequence: CSAREYTGTLLEAQYF.